The 21 T cell receptor beta chains below come from one sample, sequenced in a study of blood T cell repertoires in COVID-19. Data came from immunoSEQ multiplex PCR; TCRdb stores just in-frame clones and leaves some out. The table lists under 200,000 clones, roughly 84% of them singletons, with about an eighth in the top ten. Sample: PBMCs or T cells enriched from blood (not recorded which). These receptor sequences come from a woman aged 55-69 years who had recovered from COVID-19.

The rearrangement joins TRBV11-2 to TRBJ1-2; perhaps TRBD1 as D (5 bases). Germline CDR1 reads SGHAT; CDR2 reads FQNNGV. This CDR3 has 14 residues. V was cut by 5 bases and J by 8 bases, with 18 bases left in between. The CDR3 coding sequence is TGTGCCAGCAGCCCTTCCGGGGGGTCCCACGGCTACACCTTC. Its translation is CASSPSGGSHGYTF.

The V and J genes are TRBV5-1 and TRBJ1-2, with 11 positions matching TRBD1. The CDR3 is made up of 15 amino acids. Germline CDR1 reads SGHRS; CDR2 reads YFSETQ. V lost 4 bases to trimming and J lost 3 bases; unmatched junction nucleotides: 5. This CDR3 is CASSPGDRGDYGYTF. CDR3 nucleotides: TGCGCCAGCAGCCCCGGGGACAGGGGGGACTATGGCTACACCTTC.

The CDR3 DNA sequence: TGTGCCAGCAGTGAAAATGGACAGAACTATGGCTACACCTTC. It yields the protein CASSENGQNYGYTF. V usage is TRBV6-1 and J usage is TRBJ1-2; D might be TRBD1 (6 bases). The CDR3 consists of 14 residues. CDR1 and CDR2 (germline): MNHNS, SASEGT. V lost 2 bases to trimming and J lost 2 bases, with 9 bases between them.

The V and J genes are TRBV6-5 and TRBJ2-7, with a weak D call TRBD1 (6 bases). Germline assignment: CDR1 MNHEY and CDR2 SVGAGI. The CDR3 extends over 15 amino acids. V gave up 7 bases and J gave up 1 base, with 17 bases separating them. CDR3 residues: CASTVVSGQSYEQYF. CDR3 DNA: TGTGCCAGCACTGTAGTATCTGGACAGTCCTACGAGCAGTACTTC.

The rearrangement uses TRBV5-1 and TRBJ1-1; D remains unclear. Germline V gene sequence: CDR1 SGHRS, CDR2 YFSETQ. The CDR3 spans 15 residues. Trimming removed 4 bases at V and 1 base at J, with 14 bases between. CDR3 nucleotides: TGCGCCAGCAGCGCGGCTGGAATAAGGAACACTGAAGCTTTCTTT. As protein: CASSAAGIRNTEAFF.

V and J are TRBV9 and TRBJ2-1; tentatively, D is TRBD2 (6 bases). The CDR3 runs 16 residues. Germline V CDR1 and CDR2: SGDLS, YYNGEE. The germline V and J ends were trimmed by 4 bases and 3 bases, with 17 bases remaining between them. CDR3 bases: TGTGCCAGCAGCTTCGGGACTGGTGGGGACTACAATGAGCAGTTCTTC. Amino acids: CASSFGTGGDYNEQFF.

The rearrangement links TRBV5-1 to TRBJ1-1; D ambiguous. This CDR3 region has 14 residues. V was cut by 1 base and J by 3 bases, with 10 bases left in between. Germline-derived CDR1 and CDR2 are SGHRS and YFSETQ. This chain's CDR3 is CASSLLVGDTEAFF. CDR3 bases: TGCGCCAGCAGCTTGCTGGTGGGAGACACTGAAGCTTTCTTT.

The chain links TRBV28 to TRBJ2-2; D is undetermined. The V gene's germline CDR1 is MDHEN and CDR2 SYDVKM. V was clipped by 7 bases and J by 1 base, with 10 bases between them. The CDR3 is 14 residues long. This CDR3 is CASTTTGNTGELFF. The CDR3 DNA is TGTGCCAGCACCACAACGGGGAACACCGGGGAGCTGTTTTTT.

The chain has TRBV30 and TRBJ2-7; 9 bases fit TRBD2. The CDR3 is 15 residues long. Germline values: CDR1 GTSNPN, CDR2 SVGIG (reference sequence). Germline trimming cut 0 bases from V and 2 bases from J; bases unmatched to any gene: 5. The CDR3 loop is CAWSVTGGRAYEQYF. The CDR3 nucleotides read TGTGCCTGGAGTGTAACGGGCGGGAGGGCCTACGAGCAGTACTTC. The variable domain in full, completed from reference TRBV30 and TRBJ2-7, reads SQTIHQWPATLVQPVGSPLSLECTVEGTSNPNLYWYRQAAGRGLQLLFYSVGIGQISSEVPQNLSASRPQDRQFILSSKKLLLSDSGFYLCAWSVTGGRAYEQYFGPGTRLTVT.

Here the CDR3 DNA reads TGTGCCAGCAGCTTAACCCGGGGGACAGGGGTCACAGATACGCAGTATTTT. Translating gives CASSLTRGTGVTDTQYF. The chain employs TRBV7-9 and TRBJ2-3, with 10 bases aligning to TRBD1. The V gene's germline CDR1 is SEHNR and CDR2 FQNEAQ (reference sequence). Losses at the gene ends were 2 bases for V and 2 bases for J; bases not matched to a gene: 7. The CDR3 is 17 amino acids.

The chain is built from TRBV29-1 and TRBJ1-1; possible D gene TRBD1, 6 bases. CDR3 length equals 15 residues. Germline V CDR1 and CDR2: SQVTM, ANQGSEA. V gave up 6 bases and J gave up 3 bases, with 20 bases separating them. CDR3 sequence reads: CSVGGAARGDTEAFF. The CDR3 bases are TGCAGCGTAGGGGGGGCCGCAAGAGGGGACACTGAAGCTTTCTTT.

The rearrangement uses TRBV18 and TRBJ2-5, with TRBD1 as a possible D gene (6 bases). Germline loops: CDR1 KGHSH, CDR2 LQKENI. V dropped 3 bases and J dropped 5 bases, with 13 bases sitting between them. This CDR3 has 14 amino acids. CDR3 in amino acids: CASSPEAQGETQYF. CDR3 DNA: TGTGCCAGCTCACCCGAGGCCCAGGGGGAGACCCAGTACTTC.

The chain couples TRBV5-1 to TRBJ2-2; D unclear. The germline V gene encodes CDR1 SGHRS and CDR2 YFSETQ. V was clipped by 3 bases and J by 5 bases, with 5 bases between them. This CDR3 has 12 residues. CDR3 region: CASSSQTGELFF. For the CDR3, the DNA is TGCGCCAGCAGCTCTCAGACCGGGGAGCTGTTTTTT.

The rearrangement joins TRBV28 to TRBJ2-1; 9 bases are shared with TRBD2. The ends lost 4 bases at V and 4 bases at J; junction bases unmatched: 8. Germline values: CDR1 MDHEN, CDR2 SYDVKM. This CDR3 has 16 residues. This CDR3 reads CASSSKLAGNYNEQFF. The DNA of the CDR3 is TGTGCCAGCAGTTCCAAACTAGCGGGTAATTACAATGAGCAGTTCTTC.

The chain joins TRBV18 to TRBJ2-4, with 16 bases aligning to TRBD2. Looked up from germline, CDR1 is KGHSH and CDR2 is LQKENI. The V segment lost 3 bases and the J segment 7 bases; nucleotides outside the gene matches: 6. The CDR3 runs to 17 residues. This CDR3 is CASSPGTSGRASNIQYF. DNA of the CDR3: TGTGCCAGCTCACCCGGGACTAGCGGGAGGGCCTCGAACATTCAGTACTTC. The full variable domain, in which reference TRBV18 and TRBJ2-4 provide the parts outside the CDR3, is NAGVMQNPRHLVRRRGQEARLRCSPMKGHSHVYWYRQLPEEGLKFMVYLQKENIIDESGMPKERFSAEFPKEGPSILRIQQVVRGDSAAYFCASSPGTSGRASNIQYFGAGTRLSVL.

J is TRBJ2-7 and V is TRBV30, with D maybe TRBD1 (6 bases). V shed 2 bases and J shed 6 bases, with 14 bases lying between them. The CDR3 totals 13 residues. The germline V gene encodes CDR1 GTSNPN and CDR2 SVGIG (reference sequence). The CDR3, as DNA: TGTGCCTGGAGTAAAAACACAGGGTCCGAGCAGTACTTC. Amino acids: CAWSKNTGSEQYF.

The genes are TRBV19 and TRBJ2-1; D is uncertain. The CDR3 has 12 amino acids. The germline gives CDR1 LNHDA, CDR2 SQIVND (reference sequence). Trimming cost V 5 bases and J 0 bases, with 2 bases left between them. The CDR3 coding sequence is TGTGCCAGTAGTCACTCCTACAATGAGCAGTTCTTC. This codes for CASSHSYNEQFF.

The table lists this clone with a count of one. The chain uses TRBV12-3 or TRBV12-4 and TRBJ1-5; unclear D gene. The V gene lost 2 bases and the J gene lost 4 bases, with 6 bases spanning the gap. The CDR3 length is 13 residues. CDR3 sequence (DNA): TGTGCCAGCAGTTTATCGGGGAATCAGCCCCAGCATTTT. Its translation: CASSLSGNQPQHF.

In DNA form, the CDR3 reads TGTGCCAGCACCCCGAGAGGCGGGAGGGGGCCCACCGGGGAGCTGTTTTTT. Translated, it gives CASTPRGGRGPTGELFF. The J gene is TRBJ2-2, the V gene TRBV2; the match to TRBD2 covers 9 bases. The CDR3 spans 17 residues. J lost 4 bases, V lost 7 bases, and 13 bases had no gene match. Germline V CDR1 and CDR2: SNHLY, FYNNEI.

The chain joins TRBV5-1 to TRBJ1-2, with 9 bases identical to TRBD1. V was pared by 0 bases and J by 6 bases, with 9 bases of the junction left unmatched. Germline V lookup: CDR1 SGHRS, CDR2 YFSETQ. This CDR3 contains 16 residues. CDR3 amino acids: CASSLDPGTGKDGYTF. Written as DNA, the CDR3 is TGCGCCAGCAGCTTGGACCCCGGGACAGGGAAGGATGGCTACACCTTC.

The chain recombines TRBV30 with TRBJ1-2, with TRBD1 as a possible D gene (6 bases). Per the germline V gene, CDR1 is GTSNPN and CDR2 is SVGIG (reference sequence). The CDR3 has 13 residues. Trimming cost V 3 bases and J 8 bases, with 16 bases left between them. The CDR3 is CAWRTAGARGYTF. The CDR3 nucleotides are TGTGCCTGGAGGACGGCGGGGGCGAGGGGCTACACCTTC.